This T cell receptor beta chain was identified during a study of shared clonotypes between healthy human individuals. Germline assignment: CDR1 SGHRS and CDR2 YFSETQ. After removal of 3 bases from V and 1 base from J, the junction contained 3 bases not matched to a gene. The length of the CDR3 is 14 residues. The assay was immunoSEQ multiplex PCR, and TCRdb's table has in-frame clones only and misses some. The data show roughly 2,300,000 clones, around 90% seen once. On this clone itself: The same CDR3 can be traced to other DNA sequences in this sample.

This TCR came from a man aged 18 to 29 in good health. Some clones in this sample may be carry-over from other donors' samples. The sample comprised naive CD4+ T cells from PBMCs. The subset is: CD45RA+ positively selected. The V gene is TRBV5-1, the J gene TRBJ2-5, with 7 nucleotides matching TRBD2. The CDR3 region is CASSSGLVQETQYF. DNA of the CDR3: TGCGCCAGCAGCTCAGGACTAGTCCAAGAGACCCAGTACTTC. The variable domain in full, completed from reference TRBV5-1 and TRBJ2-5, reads KAGVTQTPRYLIKTRGQQVTLSCSPISGHRSVSWYQQTPGQGLQFLFEYFSETQRNKGNFPGRFSGRQFSNSRSEMNVSTLELGDSALYLCASSSGLVQETQYFGPGTRLLVL.